These T cell receptor beta chains were read from a single sample in a study of T cells expressing NK-cell markers. TCRdb reanalyzed the 5' RACE reads, giving one entry per CDR3 protein sequence and no DNA. This table lists 150,000 to 180,000 distinct CDR3 sequences. Sequencing was done on a sample of blood T cells: a sorted CD56 or NKG2C T cell subset, CD4+ or CD8+ T cells, or bulk PBMC T cells (not recorded which). Source of these receptors: a woman aged 45-59 years in good health. Both conserved end residues are part of each CDR3.

J: TRBJ2-2; V: TRBV4-1; CDR3: CASRMSDTGELFF
J: TRBJ2-5; V: TRBV4-1; CDR3: CASSLTKETQYF
J: TRBJ2-1; V: TRBV7-8; CDR3: CASSSSRREDGEQFF
J: TRBJ2-3; V: TRBV27; CDR3: CASFPVSGRAKRTDTQYF
J: TRBJ2-5; V: TRBV6-5; CDR3: CASSFLAVETQYF
J: TRBJ2-3; V: TRBV5-1; CDR3: CASSLADTIYTDTQYF
J: TRBJ2-1; V: TRBV6-1; CDR3: CASRLGTSGRGEQFF
J: TRBJ2-3; V: TRBV25-1; CDR3: CASSTRLAGGADTQYF
J: TRBJ2-5; V: TRBV5-1; CDR3: CASSWGGETQYF
J: TRBJ2-3; V: TRBV20-1; CDR3: CSAPNRLAGFTDTQYF
J: TRBJ1-6; V: TRBV25-1; CDR3: CASSEKGQGAPLHF
J: TRBJ2-3; V: TRBV24-1; CDR3: CATSDRPAGSGTDTQYF
J: TRBJ2-7; V: TRBV5-1; CDR3: CASSFERSTYEQYF
J: TRBJ2-1; V: TRBV6-5; CDR3: CASSYGVYSGQFF
J: TRBJ1-2; V: TRBV27; CDR3: CASSFSRTGDGYGYTF
J: TRBJ2-1; V: TRBV4-2; CDR3: CASSLPLAGGPSYNEQFF
J: TRBJ2-3; V: TRBV27; CDR3: CASGRSTDTQYF
J: TRBJ1-6; V: TRBV30; CDR3: CAWTEGSNSPLHF
J: TRBJ2-1; V: TRBV12-5; CDR3: CASGFWGVGSYNEQFF
J: TRBJ2-7; V: TRBV4-1; CDR3: CASSQDYGAEQYF
J: TRBJ2-1; V: TRBV2; CDR3: CASSEGAGGTDEQFF
J: TRBJ1-1; V: TRBV5-1; CDR3: CASSSGTGIAEAFF
J: TRBJ2-2; V: TRBV27; CDR3: CASNWATTRNTGELFF
J: TRBJ2-6; V: TRBV12-3/TRBV12-4; CDR3: CASRPGAGANVLTF
J: TRBJ2-5; V: TRBV21-1; CDR3: CASSKGGQTQETQYF
J: TRBJ1-2; V: TRBV11-2; CDR3: CASSPAGGGGYTF
J: TRBJ2-5; V: TRBV12-3/TRBV12-4; CDR3: CASRGATSGRVWETQYF
J: TRBJ2-5; V: TRBV6-5; CDR3: CASSTGTQTQETQYF
J: TRBJ2-1; V: TRBV7-9; CDR3: CASSYTGGYYNEQFF
J: TRBJ1-5; V: TRBV19; CDR3: CATYGQGSNQPQHF
J: TRBJ2-3; V: TRBV2; CDR3: CASTGQGGDTQYF
J: TRBJ2-1; V: TRBV7-9; CDR3: CASSFLGGYNEQFF
J: TRBJ2-1; V: TRBV24-1; CDR3: CATSDAQAVNEQFF
J: TRBJ2-3; V: TRBV24-1; CDR3: CATSEMGGAADTQYF
J: TRBJ2-1; V: TRBV12-3/TRBV12-4; CDR3: CASSLALGDSRGQLRETQFF
J: TRBJ1-1; V: TRBV7-2; CDR3: CASSLSGMNTEAFF
J: TRBJ2-7; V: TRBV7-9; CDR3: CASSPTQGEQYF
J: TRBJ2-7; V: TRBV7-9; CDR3: CASSSGGGGPYEQYF
J: TRBJ2-7; V: TRBV9; CDR3: CASSPSSLSGWAYEQYF
J: TRBJ1-6; V: TRBV20-1; CDR3: CSARDRTGTNSPLHF
J: TRBJ2-7; V: TRBV13; CDR3: CASSLLRDEQYF
J: TRBJ2-1; V: TRBV4-1; CDR3: CASSQGVGGNEQFF
J: TRBJ2-7; V: TRBV20-1; CDR3: CSAEGAGEQYF
J: TRBJ1-2; V: TRBV13; CDR3: CASSFTSDRVGGYTF
J: TRBJ1-5; V: TRBV6-1; CDR3: CASSWTGGDNQPQHF
J: TRBJ2-1; V: TRBV4-2; CDR3: CASSSRGGEQFF
J: TRBJ2-1; V: TRBV2; CDR3: CASSDWVHNEQFF
J: TRBJ2-7; V: TRBV28; CDR3: CASSFIGLAFSSSYEQYF
J: TRBJ2-3; V: TRBV6-6; CDR3: CASSSREAGVGDTQYF
J: TRBJ2-1; V: TRBV27; CDR3: CASSLLAGGPVVDNEQFF
J: TRBJ2-1; V: TRBV4-1; CDR3: CASSHLPSNEQFF
J: TRBJ2-3; V: TRBV4-1; CDR3: CASSQYQFGGDTQYF
J: TRBJ2-7; V: TRBV10-3; CDR3: CAIRSGSAYEQYF